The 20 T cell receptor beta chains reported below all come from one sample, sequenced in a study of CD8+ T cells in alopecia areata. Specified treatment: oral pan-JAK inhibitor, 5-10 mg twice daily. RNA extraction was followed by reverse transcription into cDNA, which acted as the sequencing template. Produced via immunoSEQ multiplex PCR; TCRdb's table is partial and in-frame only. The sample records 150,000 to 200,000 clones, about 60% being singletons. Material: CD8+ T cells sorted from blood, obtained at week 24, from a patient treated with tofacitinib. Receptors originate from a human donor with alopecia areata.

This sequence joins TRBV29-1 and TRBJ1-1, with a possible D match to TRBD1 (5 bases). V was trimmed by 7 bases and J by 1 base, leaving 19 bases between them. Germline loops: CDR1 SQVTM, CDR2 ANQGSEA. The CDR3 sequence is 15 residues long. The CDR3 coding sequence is TGCAGCGCCCCATTACGAGGGGAGGGGAACACTGAAGCTTTCTTT. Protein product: CSAPLRGEGNTEAFF.

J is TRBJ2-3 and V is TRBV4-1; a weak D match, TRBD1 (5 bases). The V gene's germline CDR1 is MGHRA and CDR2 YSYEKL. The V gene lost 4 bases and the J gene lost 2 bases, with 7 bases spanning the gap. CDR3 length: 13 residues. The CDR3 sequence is CASSPDNTDTQYF. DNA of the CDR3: TGCGCCAGCAGCCCGGACAACACAGATACGCAGTATTTT.

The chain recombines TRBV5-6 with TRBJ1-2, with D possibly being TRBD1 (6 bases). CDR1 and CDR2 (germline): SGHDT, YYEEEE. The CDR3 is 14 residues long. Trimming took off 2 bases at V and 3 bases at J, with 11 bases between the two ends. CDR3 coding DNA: TGTGCCAGCAGCTTTGGATCAGGGGACTATGGCTACACCTTC. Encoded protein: CASSFGSGDYGYTF.

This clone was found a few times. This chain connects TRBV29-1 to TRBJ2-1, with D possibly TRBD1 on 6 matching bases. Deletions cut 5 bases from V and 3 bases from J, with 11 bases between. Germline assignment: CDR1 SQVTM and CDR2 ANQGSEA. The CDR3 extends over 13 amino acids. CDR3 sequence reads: CSVSAGDYNEQFF. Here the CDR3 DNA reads TGCAGCGTTAGCGCAGGGGACTACAATGAGCAGTTCTTC.

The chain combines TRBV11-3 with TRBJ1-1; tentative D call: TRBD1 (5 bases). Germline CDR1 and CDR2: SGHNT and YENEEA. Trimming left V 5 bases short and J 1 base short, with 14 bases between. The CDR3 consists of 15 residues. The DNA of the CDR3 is TGTGCCAGCAGCCTCGGGGGGAGATGGAACACTGAAGCTTTCTTT. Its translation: CASSLGGRWNTEAFF.

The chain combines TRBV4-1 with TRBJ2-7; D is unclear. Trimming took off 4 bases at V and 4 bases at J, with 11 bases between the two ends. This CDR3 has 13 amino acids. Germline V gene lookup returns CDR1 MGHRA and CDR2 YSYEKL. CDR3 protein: CASSPGEEYEQYF. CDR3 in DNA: TGCGCCAGCAGCCCGGGTGAAGAGTACGAGCAGTACTTC.

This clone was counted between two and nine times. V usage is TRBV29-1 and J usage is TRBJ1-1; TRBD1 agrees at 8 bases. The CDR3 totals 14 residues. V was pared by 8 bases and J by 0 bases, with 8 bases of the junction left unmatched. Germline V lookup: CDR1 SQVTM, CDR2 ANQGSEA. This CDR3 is CSKDRERVNTEAFF. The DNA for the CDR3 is TGCAGCAAGGACAGGGAACGGGTGAACACTGAAGCTTTCTTT.

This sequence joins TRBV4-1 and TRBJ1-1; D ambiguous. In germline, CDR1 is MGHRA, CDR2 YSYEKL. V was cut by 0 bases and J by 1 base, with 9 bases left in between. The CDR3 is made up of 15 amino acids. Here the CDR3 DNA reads TGCGCCAGCAGCCAAGATATGGGCGGGAACACTGAAGCTTTCTTT. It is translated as CASSQDMGGNTEAFF.

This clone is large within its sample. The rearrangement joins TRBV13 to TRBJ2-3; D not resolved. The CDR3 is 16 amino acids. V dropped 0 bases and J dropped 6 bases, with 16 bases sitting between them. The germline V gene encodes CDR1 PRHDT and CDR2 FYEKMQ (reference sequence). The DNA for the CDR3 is TGTGCCAGCAGCTTAGGCCTAATGCCGGTCGCGGATACGCAGTATTTT. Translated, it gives CASSLGLMPVADTQYF.

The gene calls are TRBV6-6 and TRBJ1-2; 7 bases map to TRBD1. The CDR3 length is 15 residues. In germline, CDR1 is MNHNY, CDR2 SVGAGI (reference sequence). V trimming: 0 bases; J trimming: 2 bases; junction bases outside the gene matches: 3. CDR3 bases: TGTGCCAGCAGTTACTCCCCGGGACAGAACTATGGCTACACCTTC. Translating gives CASSYSPGQNYGYTF.

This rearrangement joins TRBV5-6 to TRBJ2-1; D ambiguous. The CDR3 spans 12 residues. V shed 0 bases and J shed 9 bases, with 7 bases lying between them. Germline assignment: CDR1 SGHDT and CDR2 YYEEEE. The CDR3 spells CASSLVSREQFF. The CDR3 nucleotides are TGTGCCAGCAGCTTGGTCTCCCGTGAGCAGTTCTTC.

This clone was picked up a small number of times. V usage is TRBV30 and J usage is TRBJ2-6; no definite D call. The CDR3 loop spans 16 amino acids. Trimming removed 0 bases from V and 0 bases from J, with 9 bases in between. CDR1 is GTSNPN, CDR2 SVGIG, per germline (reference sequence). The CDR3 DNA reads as TGTGCCTGGAGTGTAGACACACGCTCTGGGGCCAACGTCCTGACTTTC. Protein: CAWSVDTRSGANVLTF.

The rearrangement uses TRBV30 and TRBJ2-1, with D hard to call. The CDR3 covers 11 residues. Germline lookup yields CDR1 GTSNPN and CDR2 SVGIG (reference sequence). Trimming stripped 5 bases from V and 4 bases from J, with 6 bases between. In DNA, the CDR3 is TGTGCCTGGGTGGGGTACAATGAGCAGTTCTTC. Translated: CAWVGYNEQFF.

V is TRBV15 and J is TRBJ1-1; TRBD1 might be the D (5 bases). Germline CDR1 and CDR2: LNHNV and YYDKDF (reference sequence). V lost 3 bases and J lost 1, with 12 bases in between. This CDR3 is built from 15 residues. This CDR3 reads CATSSDSDPNTEAFF. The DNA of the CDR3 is TGTGCCACCAGCAGTGACAGCGACCCGAACACTGAAGCTTTCTTT.

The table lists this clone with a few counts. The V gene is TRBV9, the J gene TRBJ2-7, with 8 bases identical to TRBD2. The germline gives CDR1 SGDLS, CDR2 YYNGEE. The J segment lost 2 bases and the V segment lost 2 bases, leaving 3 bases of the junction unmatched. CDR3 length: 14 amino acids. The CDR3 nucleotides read TGTGCCAGCAGCGTTCAAGCGGGGGCCTACGAGCAGTACTTC. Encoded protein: CASSVQAGAYEQYF.

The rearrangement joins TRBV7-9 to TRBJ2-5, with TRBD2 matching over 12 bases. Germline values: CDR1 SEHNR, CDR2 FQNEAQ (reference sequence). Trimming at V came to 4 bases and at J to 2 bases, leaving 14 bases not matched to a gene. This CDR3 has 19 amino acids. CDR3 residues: CASSSGILAGGPQQETQYF. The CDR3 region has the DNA TGTGCCAGCAGCTCGGGTATACTAGCGGGGGGACCCCAGCAAGAGACCCAGTACTTC.

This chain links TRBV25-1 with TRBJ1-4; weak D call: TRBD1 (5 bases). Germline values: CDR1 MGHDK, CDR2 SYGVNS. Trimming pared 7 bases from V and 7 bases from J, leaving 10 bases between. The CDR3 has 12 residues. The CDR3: CASKGAGEKLFF. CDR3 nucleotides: TGTGCCAGCAAAGGGGCAGGTGAAAAACTGTTTTTT.

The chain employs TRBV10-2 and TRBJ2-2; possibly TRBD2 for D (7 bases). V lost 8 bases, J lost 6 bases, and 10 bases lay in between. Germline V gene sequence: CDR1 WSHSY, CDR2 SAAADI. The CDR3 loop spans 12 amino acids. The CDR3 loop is CASGGAAGELFF. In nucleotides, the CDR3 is TGCGCCAGCGGGGGGGCCGCCGGGGAGCTGTTTTTT.

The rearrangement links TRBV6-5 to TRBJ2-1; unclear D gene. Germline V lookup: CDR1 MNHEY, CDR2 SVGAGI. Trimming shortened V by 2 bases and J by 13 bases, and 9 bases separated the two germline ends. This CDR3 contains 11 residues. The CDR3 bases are TGTGCCAGCAGTTACGGGTGGTTCCAGTTCTTC. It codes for CASSYGWFQFF.

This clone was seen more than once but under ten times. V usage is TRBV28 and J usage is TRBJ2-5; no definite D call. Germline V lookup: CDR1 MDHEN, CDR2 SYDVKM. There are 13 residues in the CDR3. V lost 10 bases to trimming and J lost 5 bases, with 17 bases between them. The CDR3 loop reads CATSSGVGETQYF. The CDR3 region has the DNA TGTGCCACCTCCTCTGGGGTGGGGGAGACCCAGTACTTC. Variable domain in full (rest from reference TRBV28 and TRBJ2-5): DVKVTQSSRYLVKRTGEKVFLECVQDMDHENMFWYRQDPGLGLRLIYFSYDVKMKEKGDIPEGYSVSREKKERFSLILESASTNQTSMYLCATSSGVGETQYFGPGTRLLVL.